The present T cell receptor beta chain was sequenced within a study of blood T cell repertoires in COVID-19 (dated by TCRdb to the early 2020s). About the investigation overall: Collaborator samples came from the United States, Italy and Spain and covered acute and convalescent phases of COVID-19. The material from the prospective study consisted of cDNA or gDNA derived from T cells, B-cell-depleted T cells, or PBMCs. Deeply sampled blood TCRbeta repertoires from subjects exposed to, actively infected with, or recovered from COVID-19 were included in the dataset. A freely available public database, intended as a resource for researchers studying the immune response to SARS-CoV-2, is where the repertoires were released. Samples were obtained from the ongoing ImmuneRACE study (first 160 participants) and from about 1,300 subjects provided by 6 global collaborators. A de-identified subject ID, COVID-19 status, age in years and sex were almost always included in the sample metadata. Where HLA class I and class II types were available, the types were taken from metadata supplied by the sample provider, not from assay-based typing. The paper's findings and limits, for the study overall: The amount of clinical and demographic metadata varied by source and participant and was provided uncurated.

V is pruned by 4 bases and J by 5 bases, leaving 21 bases of the junction without a gene match. The CDR3, from cysteine to phenylalanine, totals 20 residues. Here the CDR3 DNA is all that survives: 60 bases in frame from base 1. The germline V gene encodes CDR1 SGHRS and CDR2 YFSETQ. As for this clone: Its cognate antigen has yet to be identified. No base qualities exist here, and no much larger clone lies one base off it.

In Seattle, one collaborating source enrolled patients while the infection was active and tracked those patients longitudinally over the course of disease. The collaborating institutions used their own protocols to collect whole blood in K2EDTA tubes. For TCRbeta analysis, collaborator samples were shipped as frozen whole blood, as isolated PBMCs, or as DNA extracted from either sample type. TCRbeta CDR3 regions were amplified from genomic DNA using the immunoSEQ Assay, a bias-controlled multiplex PCR. In the original analysis: The number of nucleated cells in each sample was estimated by amplification of reference gene primers within the assay. To quantify the absolute abundance of each unique TCRbeta CDR3 rearrangement, sequence reads were collapsed and filtered. For each sample, productive Simpson clonality was calculated by taking the square root of Simpson's diversity index across productive rearrangements. As stored in TCRdb, this immuneACCESS dataset retains in-frame rearrangements with V and J assigned. A fraction of the clones does not appear; measured against another copy, unresolved V genes explain less than half of the discrepancy, and the remainder lacks a known reason. That table supplies the V and J calls and clone size; D and trimming were determined from the DNA. The sample includes about 160,000 clones, with 70% to 85% observed a single time. The ten largest clonotypes hold approximately 6.9% of the sample.

The sample consisted of peripheral blood. This TCR was sampled from a man aged 80 or over with COVID-19, enrolled during active disease. The chain links TRBV5-1 with TRBJ2-3; TRBD2 fits 11 bases in the junction. The DNA is as follows: TGCGCCAGCAGCCGGACCCTAGCGATGGCTAGCGGGGGGATTCAAGATACGCAGTATTTT. It translates to CASSRTLAMASGGIQDTQYF.